The 27 T cell receptor beta chains in this list originate from one sample, sequenced in a study of neurological immune-mediated disorders. TCRdb analysed the 5' RACE reads with MiXCR anew, one entry per CDR3 protein. The table has 85,000 to 110,000 distinct CDR3 sequences, under 14% seen once. Described time point: longitudinal time-point 3. The sample consisted of PBMCs. The source is a female donor with HTLV-1-associated myelopathy (HAM/TSP).

This clonotype was counted at least ten times. The rearrangement uses TRBV6-5 and TRBJ2-1; D is unclear. V was cut by 8 bases and J by 5 bases, with 16 bases left in between. The germline CDR1 and CDR2 sequences are MNHEY and SVGAGI. This CDR3 comprises 14 residues. DNA of the CDR3: TGTGCCAGCTCAGAGTGGGCGAAGAACAATGAGCAGTTCTTC. Amino acids: CASSEWAKNNEQFF.

The sample holds many counts of this clonotype. The chain couples TRBV5-1 to TRBJ2-5, with 7 bases matching TRBD1. CDR3 length: 14 amino acids. CDR1 is SGHRS and CDR2 is YFSETQ in the germline V gene. V trimming: 5 bases; J trimming: 0 bases; junction bases outside the gene matches: 4. CDR3 sequence reads: CASRGGPNQETQYF. The CDR3 bases are TGCGCCAGCAGAGGGGGCCCAAACCAAGAGACCCAGTACTTC.

In this sample, this clonotype turned up many times. CDR3 in DNA: TGCGCCAGCAGCTTGGCCGCCGGGACTAGCAATGAGCAGTTCTTC. Translated, it gives CASSLAAGTSNEQFF. The chain uses TRBV5-1 and TRBJ2-1; 8 nucleotides align to TRBD2. The CDR3 is 15 residues long. J gave up 6 bases and V 0 bases, and 5 bases lay outside the gene matches. Germline values: CDR1 SGHRS, CDR2 YFSETQ.

This clonotype has at least ten counts. The chain employs TRBV20-1 and TRBJ1-5; TRBD1 matches at 8 bases. The CDR3 has 15 residues. V lost 5 bases and J lost 2; bases outside the gene matches: 8. The germline gives CDR1 DFQATT, CDR2 SNEGSKA (reference sequence). This CDR3 is CSAVDRAVGNQPQHF. CDR3 DNA sequence: TGCAGTGCTGTGGACAGGGCAGTTGGCAATCAGCCCCAGCATTTT.

The table lists this clonotype with many counts. This chain uses TRBV4-1 with TRBJ2-2; the D is unclear. The ends were cut back, 2 bases at V and 6 bases at J, with 13 bases in the middle. This CDR3 has 15 residues. In germline, CDR1 is MGHRA, CDR2 YSYEKL. The CDR3 region has the DNA TGCGCCAGCAGCCAAATTACGGGCACGTCCGGGGAGCTGTTTTTT. Translation gives CASSQITGTSGELFF.

There are many counts of this clonotype. The rearrangement joins TRBV20-1 to TRBJ1-1, with D hard to call. Germline values: CDR1 DFQATT, CDR2 SNEGSKA (reference sequence). The CDR3 spans 13 residues. The CDR3: CDASEGANTEAFF. The CDR3 nucleotides are TGCGATGCAAGCGAGGGAGCGAACACTGAAGCTTTCTTT.

This clonotype was seen ten or more times. The chain couples TRBV20-1 to TRBJ2-7; 8 bases agree with TRBD1. The germline CDR1 and CDR2 sequences are DFQATT and SNEGSKA (reference sequence). V was clipped by 0 bases and J by 0 bases; unmatched bases: 4. The length of the CDR3 is 15 residues. The CDR3 reads CSARDGQGASYEQYF. CDR3 DNA: TGCAGTGCTAGAGATGGCCAGGGGGCCTCCTACGAGCAGTACTTC.

In its sample, this clonotype was seen many times. The chain recombines TRBV7-3 with TRBJ1-1, with D perhaps TRBD1 (6 bases). The CDR3 sequence is 14 residues long. Germline-derived CDR1 and CDR2 are SGHTA and FQGTGA. Trimming left V 3 bases short and J 3 bases short, with 11 bases between. CDR3 bases: TGTGCCAGCAGCTTTCAGGCAGGGGACACTGAAGCTTTCTTT. It encodes CASSFQAGDTEAFF.

This clonotype has a handful of counts. The gene calls are TRBV7-9 and TRBJ2-3, with D possibly TRBD2 on 5 matching bases. Trimming took off 8 bases at V and 0 bases at J, with 9 bases between the two ends. The germline CDR1 and CDR2 sequences are SEHNR and FQNEAQ (reference sequence). This CDR3 has 13 amino acids. CDR3 protein: CASAGESTDTQYF. As DNA, the CDR3 is TGTGCCAGCGCGGGCGAGAGCACAGATACGCAGTATTTT.

The sample holds a few counts of this clonotype. The CDR3 region is CASSLDSLGVWANVLTF. The DNA for the CDR3 is TGTGCCAGCAGCTTAGACAGCCTTGGGGTCTGGGCCAACGTCCTGACTTTC. The rearrangement links TRBV11-2 to TRBJ2-6, with D unresolved. V was trimmed by 0 bases and J by 5 bases, leaving 14 bases between them. The CDR3 loop spans 17 amino acids. The germline CDR1 and CDR2 sequences are SGHAT and FQNNGV.

This clonotype appeared many times. The J gene is TRBJ2-4, the V gene TRBV29-1; no definite D call. The germline V and J ends were trimmed by 4 bases and 0 bases, with 7 bases remaining between them. The CDR3 contains 13 residues. The germline CDR1 and CDR2 sequences are SQVTM and ANQGSEA. The CDR3 DNA reads TGCAGCGTTGTAGCCCAAGCCAAAAACATTCAGTACTTC. It codes for CSVVAQAKNIQYF.

Details on this clonotype: Being one base from a much bigger clone, this may be a read error. The chain uses TRBV5-6 and TRBJ2-1; D not resolved. Trimming left V 4 bases short and J 9 bases short, with 8 bases between. Germline V gene data show CDR1 as SGHDT and CDR2 as YYEEEE. The CDR3 loop spans 11 amino acids. CDR3 nucleotides: TGTGCCAGCAGCGCAGGTACTGAGCAGTTCTTC. It codes for CASSAGTEQFF.

This clonotype was seen at least ten times. In nucleotides, the CDR3 is TGTGCCAGCAGTTACAGGGCAGGGGGCAGGGAGACCCAGTACTTC. It yields the protein CASSYRAGGRETQYF. V usage is TRBV6-5 and J usage is TRBJ2-5, with TRBD1 matching 8 bases. The CDR3 covers 15 residues. J was trimmed by 5 bases and V by 2 bases; bases with no gene match: 7. Germline V gene data show CDR1 as MNHEY and CDR2 as SVGAGI.

This clonotype was counted many times. The J gene is TRBJ2-1, the V gene TRBV14; TRBD1 agrees at 11 bases. This CDR3 is built from 14 residues. The trim removed 5 bases at V and 9 bases at J, leaving 6 bases unmatched. CDR1 is SGHDN, CDR2 FVKESK, per germline. CDR3 sequence reads: CASSFWTGGSEQFF. The CDR3 nucleotides are TGTGCCAGCAGCTTCTGGACAGGGGGCAGTGAGCAGTTCTTC. The full variable domain, its missing parts supplied by reference TRBV14 and TRBJ2-1, is EAGVTQFPSHSVIEKGQTVTLRCDPISGHDNLYWYRRVMGKEIKFLLHFVKESKQDESGMPNNRFLAERTGGTYSTLKVQPAELEDSGVYFCASSFWTGGSEQFFGPGTRLTVL.

At least ten counts were recorded for this clonotype. This rearrangement joins TRBV5-1 to TRBJ1-1; D unresolved. The germline V gene has CDR1 SGHRS and CDR2 YFSETQ. V was trimmed by 2 bases and J by 0 bases, leaving 8 bases between them. This CDR3 spans 14 amino acids. The CDR3 coding sequence is TGCGCCAGCAGCTTTGGAAAGGTGAACACTGAAGCTTTCTTT. It codes for CASSFGKVNTEAFF.

There are a few counts of this clonotype. The J gene is TRBJ2-3, the V gene TRBV20-1; 13 positions agree with TRBD2. Germline CDR1 DFQATT, CDR2 SNEGSKA (reference sequence). Trimming removed 4 bases from V and 0 bases from J; junction bases left unmatched: 4. CDR3 length: 16 residues. DNA of the CDR3: TGCAGTGCTAAATCGACTAGCGGGGGGAGCACAGATACGCAGTATTTT. Amino acid sequence: CSAKSTSGGSTDTQYF.

With regard to this clonotype: A single base separates this from a much larger clone, so it may be a read error. The CDR3 carries no conserved terminal phenylalanine or tryptophan, so it likely arises from a read error. The genes are TRBV5-5 and TRBJ2-5, with D perhaps TRBD1 or TRBD2 (5 bases each). CDR3 size: 15 residues. Between the trimmed V and J ends, which lost 0 bases and 5 bases, there was a span of 14 bases. Germline V gene lookup returns CDR1 SGHKS and CDR2 YYEKEE (reference sequence). CDR3 in amino acids: CASSLAAGEGETQYL. For the CDR3, the DNA is TGTGCCAGCAGCTTGGCGGCGGGCGAGGGGGAGACCCAGTACTTA.

Many counts were recorded for this clonotype. The rearrangement uses TRBV18 and TRBJ2-4; unclear D gene. The germline V gene encodes CDR1 KGHSH and CDR2 LQKENI. V gave up 2 bases and J gave up 1 base, with 9 bases separating them. The CDR3 extends over 15 amino acids. Written as DNA, the CDR3 is TGTGCCAGCTCACCAGGCCAAGCGGCCAAAAACATTCAGTACTTC. Amino acid sequence: CASSPGQAAKNIQYF.

This clonotype has a count of ten or more. The rearrangement uses TRBV20-1 and TRBJ2-7; D is possibly TRBD1 (6 bases). CDR1 and CDR2 (germline): DFQATT, SNEGSKA (reference sequence). V was trimmed by 2 bases and J by 3 bases, leaving 17 bases between them. This CDR3 region has 15 residues. CDR3 protein: CSARPSTGTIYEQYF. In DNA form, the CDR3 reads TGCAGTGCTAGACCATCAACCGGGACAATCTACGAGCAGTACTTC.

This rearrangement joins TRBV2 to TRBJ2-3; D uncertain. V was cut by 5 bases and J by 0 bases, with 9 bases left in between. This CDR3 has 14 amino acids. The germline CDR1 and CDR2 sequences are SNHLY and FYNNEI. The CDR3, as DNA: TGTGCCAGCAGTAGGGCGTTTAGCACAGATACGCAGTATTTT. It codes for CASSRAFSTDTQYF.

This clonotype has only a few counts. The chain combines TRBV20-1 with TRBJ2-1; 8 bases line up with TRBD2. CDR1 and CDR2 from the germline V gene are DFQATT and SNEGSKA (reference sequence). V shed 0 bases, J shed 9 bases, and the junction held 10 bases outside the gene matches. The CDR3 consists of 15 residues. The DNA for the CDR3 is TGCAGTGCTAGAGATTTGCGGGGGGCCCTAGTTGAGCAGTTCTTC. Protein sequence: CSARDLRGALVEQFF.

This clonotype has at least ten counts. The rearrangement joins TRBV6-2 or TRBV6-3 to TRBJ1-2; D not certain. The CDR3 totals 15 residues. Germline CDR1 MNHEY, CDR2 SVGEGT. Trimming shortened V by 0 bases and J by 2 bases, and 10 bases separated the two germline ends. CDR3 nucleotides: TGTGCCAGCAGTTACTCGAAATTGTTAAACTATGGCTACACCTTC. Translating gives CASSYSKLLNYGYTF.

This clonotype was counted many times. The chain is built from TRBV20-1 and TRBJ2-7; the D gene is possibly TRBD1 (6 bases). The CDR3 contains 14 residues. Trimming took off 4 bases at V and 2 bases at J, with 15 bases between the two ends. Germline V gene data show CDR1 as DFQATT and CDR2 as SNEGSKA (reference sequence). DNA for the CDR3: TGCAGTGCTACAGATCACAGGGATCCCTACGAGCAGTACTTC. Encoded protein: CSATDHRDPYEQYF.

This clonotype was seen at least ten times. The rearrangement uses TRBV5-8 and TRBJ1-1, with 8 bases that match TRBD1. Germline lookup yields CDR1 SGHTS and CDR2 YDEGEE. The CDR3 contains 16 residues. The ends lost 4 bases at V and 4 bases at J; junction bases unmatched: 12. The CDR3 bases are TGTGCCAGCAGCAATCCCCTCACAGGGGGGATCACTGAAGCTTTCTTT. It specifies CASSNPLTGGITEAFF.

The sample holds many counts of this clonotype. This rearrangement joins TRBV5-8 to TRBJ2-1; D perhaps matches TRBD2 (6 bases). The CDR3 spans 14 residues. Trimming stripped 2 bases from V and 8 bases from J, with 14 bases between. Germline V lookup: CDR1 SGHTS, CDR2 YDEGEE. The CDR3 DNA sequence: TGTGCCAGCAGCTTTAGGGACTCTGGGGATGAGCAGTTCTTC. Protein sequence: CASSFRDSGDEQFF. Supplemented by reference TRBV5-8 and TRBJ2-1, the full variable domain reads EAGVTQSPTHLIKTRGQQATLRCSPISGHTSVYWYQQALGLGLQFLLWYDEGEERNRGNFPPRFSGRQFPNYSSELNVNALELEDSALYLCASSFRDSGDEQFFGPGTRLTVL.

In the case of this clonotype: Just one base apart from a much larger clone, this may be a read error. The rearrangement joins TRBV5-1 to TRBJ1-5; D gene ambiguous. Germline V gene lookup returns CDR1 SGHRS and CDR2 YFSETQ. The CDR3 totals 13 residues. The DNA for the CDR3 is TGCGCCAACAGCTTGGCCCGCAATCAGCCCCAGCATTTT. This gives the protein CANSLARNQPQHF.

This clonotype was recorded many times. The CDR3 here is CASSQPGQLSEQYF. The CDR3 nucleotides are TGTGCCAGCAGCCAACCGGGACAGCTATCCGAGCAGTACTTC. The rearrangement links TRBV14 to TRBJ2-7; 7 nucleotides align to TRBD1. Germline CDR1 is SGHDN and CDR2 is FVKESK. This CDR3 is 14 amino acids long. The J segment lost 6 bases and the V segment lost 2 bases, leaving 7 bases of the junction unmatched. Complete variable domain (other parts from reference TRBV14 and TRBJ2-7): EAGVTQFPSHSVIEKGQTVTLRCDPISGHDNLYWYRRVMGKEIKFLLHFVKESKQDESGMPNNRFLAERTGGTYSTLKVQPAELEDSGVYFCASSQPGQLSEQYFGPGTRLTVT.